The T cell receptor beta chain under discussion was sequenced for a study of T-cell memory formation after mild COVID-19. Using its own MiXCR run on the 5' RACE reads, TCRdb lists one record per CDR3 protein. The repertoire includes some 30,000 distinct CDR3 sequences, less than 8% of them detected once, and 13% to 15% sits in the top ten. The CDR3 is made up of 16 amino acids. Germline assignment: CDR1 SEHNR and CDR2 FQNEAQ (reference sequence). The ends lost 5 bases at V and 2 bases at J; junction bases unmatched: 7. Study-level results: Clones contracting over day 15 to 85 were CD4/CD8 balanced, with later expanders leaning CD4+.

This clonotype showed up many times. The antigen is undetermined. This chain joins TRBV7-9 and TRBJ1-2, with 11 bases fitting TRBD1. The sequence derives from an adult woman who had mild COVID-19 (a few samples of this study predate the infection). Cell type and time point are not known. Specimen: PBMCs or a T cell subset sorted from them (not recorded which). CDR3 DNA sequence: TGTGCCAGCAGCAAAAAAGGGACAGGGGGGAACTATGGCTACACCTTC. Translating it yields CASSKKGTGGNYGYTF.